This T cell receptor (beta chain) was sequenced for a study of blood T cells in healthy people across ages. Overall study context: There was about one barcoded beta molecule captured by template switching per two T cells.

Regarding this clonotype: What it binds is unknown.

Findings of the study overall: For the donors, CMV status was unknown and possibly confounded expanded clonotype changes.

Germline V gene data show CDR1 as LGHDT and CDR2 as YNNKEL (reference sequence). The CDR3 is 19 residues long. Donors gave around 9.8 milliliters of peripheral blood apiece. Primed by a sample-barcoded 5' primer and a J-beta primer mix, a second PCR proceeded for roughly 7 to 11 cycles. CDR3-containing paired-end reads numbered at least 2.5 million in each sample. From the 5' RACE reads, TCRdb called clonotypes with MiXCR, one entry per CDR3 protein. The data hold approximately 1.5 million distinct CDR3 sequences, with less than 45% observed a single time. This clonotype was sampled from a woman in her late teens or twenties in good health. The gene calls are TRBV3-1 and TRBJ2-4; 9 nucleotides match TRBD2. The DNA end lines up better with TRBJ2-7; the J call may be wrong. Sequenced input: blood. For the CDR3, the DNA is TGTGCCAGCAGCCCCCCCTCCGGGATTCCTAGCGGGGTTACCTACGAGCAGTACTTC. Residues: CASSPPSGIPSGVTYEQYF.